Shown below are 27 T cell receptor beta chains from a single sample sequenced in a study of identical twins. TCRdb reanalysed the 5' RACE reads using MiXCR and keeps one entry per CDR3 protein. This table has 200,000 to 250,000 distinct CDR3 sequences, approximately 10% appearing once. The specimen sequenced was memory T cells sorted from blood. The receptors were gathered from a man between 50 and 59 years old in good health.

This clonotype has only a few counts. This sequence joins TRBV2 and TRBJ2-5; a weak D match, TRBD1 (5 bases). Per the germline V gene, CDR1 is SNHLY and CDR2 is FYNNEI. Trimming removed 10 bases from V and 0 bases from J, with 12 bases in between. The CDR3 length is 13 residues. The DNA for the CDR3 is TGTGCCACTGGCAGGACACACCAAGAGACCCAGTACTTC. Amino acids: CATGRTHQETQYF. Variable domain in full (rest from reference TRBV2 and TRBJ2-5): EPEVTQTPSHQVTQMGQEVILRCVPISNHLYFYWYRQILGQKVEFLVSFYNNEISEKSEIFDDQFSVERPDGSNFTLKIRSTKLEDSAMYFCATGRTHQETQYFGPGTRLLVL.

The rearrangement links TRBV14 to TRBJ2-2; tentatively, D is TRBD2 (6 bases). The CDR3 consists of 16 residues. The V gene lost 5 bases and the J gene lost 2 bases, with 15 bases spanning the gap. Germline CDR1 is SGHDN and CDR2 is FVKESK. CDR3 protein: CASSAVTGVNTGELFF. The CDR3, as DNA: TGTGCCAGCAGCGCGGTAACGGGGGTAAACACCGGGGAGCTGTTTTTT.

This clonotype has a handful of counts. The rearrangement links TRBV5-1 to TRBJ2-1, with a tentative D call TRBD2 (6 bases). The germline V gene has CDR1 SGHRS and CDR2 YFSETQ. V gave up 2 bases and J gave up 5 bases, with 11 bases separating them. There are 14 residues in the CDR3. This CDR3 reads CASSFPRRDNEQFF. DNA of the CDR3: TGCGCCAGCAGCTTCCCACGGAGGGACAATGAGCAGTTCTTC.

There are a few counts of this clonotype. The junction does not match germline at one end; this may be a read error. The chain combines TRBV5-5 with TRBJ2-7, with D possibly TRBD2 on 7 matching bases. Germline values: CDR1 SGHKS, CDR2 YYEKEE (reference sequence). The CDR3 loop spans 13 amino acids. This CDR3 is CASSFGGGRERDF. For the CDR3, the DNA is TGTGCCAGCAGCTTTGGCGGGGGCAGGGAAAGGGACTTC.

This sequence joins TRBV28 and TRBJ2-1, with TRBD2 identical over 11 bases. There are 16 residues in the CDR3. The J segment lost 5 bases and the V segment lost 5 bases, leaving 8 bases of the junction unmatched. Germline CDR1 and CDR2: MDHEN and SYDVKM. The CDR3 coding sequence is TGTGCCAGCAGTACCTACGGGGGACTAGCGGACAATGAGCAGTTCTTC. Residues: CASSTYGGLADNEQFF.

V usage is TRBV2 and J usage is TRBJ2-1; D unclear. Germline lookup yields CDR1 SNHLY and CDR2 FYNNEI. V was shortened by 8 bases and J by 6 bases, with 8 bases between the two germline ends. CDR3 size: 11 residues. The CDR3: CASVSANEQFF. Here the CDR3 DNA reads TGTGCCAGCGTCAGTGCCAATGAGCAGTTCTTC.

This clonotype was found a few times. CDR3 amino acids: CASSLVPGEYEQYF. The CDR3 DNA is TGTGCCAGCAGCTTAGTGCCGGGAGAGTACGAGCAGTACTTC. This sequence joins TRBV7-2 and TRBJ2-7; D is perhaps TRBD2 (6 bases). Germline V lookup: CDR1 SGHTA, CDR2 FQGNSA. V shed 1 base and J shed 4 bases, with 11 bases lying between them. The CDR3 sequence is 14 residues long.

At least ten counts were recorded for this clonotype. The rearrangement joins TRBV12-3 or TRBV12-4 to TRBJ1-2, with no clear D. The CDR3 totals 13 residues. Deletions cut 4 bases from V and 7 bases from J, with 13 bases between. The chain's CDR3 is CASSSPALGGYTF. CDR3 sequence (DNA): TGTGCCAGCAGTTCTCCGGCGTTAGGTGGCTACACCTTC.

This clonotype was observed at least ten times. V usage is TRBV2 and J usage is TRBJ2-2; weak D call: TRBD1 (6 bases). Per the germline V gene, CDR1 is SNHLY and CDR2 is FYNNEI. V gave up 5 bases and J gave up 7 bases, with 8 bases separating them. CDR3 length: 12 amino acids. CDR3 sequence reads: CASSQGIGELFF. CDR3 nucleotide sequence: TGTGCCAGCAGTCAGGGGATCGGGGAGCTGTTTTTT.

At least ten counts were recorded for this clonotype. The J gene is TRBJ1-1, the V gene TRBV9, with 9 nucleotides matching TRBD1. The CDR3 consists of 15 residues. The ends lost 0 bases at V and 6 bases at J; junction bases unmatched: 6. CDR1 and CDR2 (germline): SGDLS, YYNGEE. CDR3 residues: CASSVGGTGRAEAFF. CDR3 in DNA: TGTGCCAGCAGCGTAGGAGGGACAGGGCGCGCTGAAGCTTTCTTT.

There are many counts of this clonotype. CDR3 sequence (DNA): TGTGCCATCAGCCGCCCCACAGGCGTTAATGGGGCCAACGTCCTGACTTTC. This codes for CAISRPTGVNGANVLTF. The chain carries TRBV10-3 and TRBJ2-6; perhaps TRBD1 as D (5 bases). CDR3 size: 17 residues. The V gene's germline CDR1 is ENHRY and CDR2 SYGVKD. Between the trimmed V and J ends, which lost 6 bases and 3 bases, there was a span of 18 bases.

The V and J genes are TRBV20-1 and TRBJ2-7; 10 positions match TRBD2. The CDR3 loop spans 17 amino acids. Trimming removed 1 base from V and 4 bases from J; junction bases left unmatched: 13. Looked up from germline, CDR1 is DFQATT and CDR2 is SNEGSKA (reference sequence). Here the CDR3 DNA reads TGCAGTGCTAGAGGTTTAGCGGGGGGTTTGGAGAGATACGAGCAGTACTTC. This sequence encodes CSARGLAGGLERYEQYF.

The chain joins TRBV6-5 to TRBJ1-1; D call uncertain. The CDR3 is 14 amino acids. The V gene lost 6 bases and the J gene lost 1 base, with 12 bases spanning the gap. Germline V lookup: CDR1 MNHEY, CDR2 SVGAGI. The CDR3 DNA reads TGTGCCAGCAGCTTCCTACGACAGAACACTGAAGCTTTCTTT. This sequence encodes CASSFLRQNTEAFF.

The V gene is TRBV7-2, the J gene TRBJ2-5, with TRBD1 matching 8 bases. From germline, CDR1 is SGHTA and CDR2 FQGNSA. This CDR3 region has 15 residues. V shed 1 base, J shed 6 bases, and the junction held 7 bases outside the gene matches. CDR3 sequence reads: CASSLVQGAGKTQYF. The CDR3 region has the DNA TGTGCCAGCAGCTTAGTTCAGGGGGCAGGAAAGACCCAGTACTTC.

This clonotype appeared many times. This chain links TRBV5-1 with TRBJ2-1, with D perhaps assigned TRBD1 or TRBD2 (6 bases each). There are 14 residues in the CDR3. Between the trimmed V and J ends, which lost 0 bases and 9 bases, there was a span of 13 bases. Germline-derived CDR1 and CDR2 are SGHRS and YFSETQ. CDR3 protein: CASSLGHEGGEQFF. The CDR3 DNA sequence: TGCGCCAGCAGCTTGGGACATGAGGGGGGTGAGCAGTTCTTC.

Many counts were recorded for this clonotype. The V call is TRBV29-1, the J call TRBJ1-2; 8 bases are a match to TRBD1. Trimming removed 4 bases from V and 8 bases from J; junction bases left unmatched: 15. Germline lookup yields CDR1 SQVTM and CDR2 ANQGSEA. The CDR3 is 15 residues long. CDR3 nucleotide sequence: TGCAGCGTTGGGACCCCGGGACAGGCTCAGGGAGGCTACACCTTC. This codes for CSVGTPGQAQGGYTF. The variable domain in full, completed from reference TRBV29-1 and TRBJ1-2, reads SAVISQKPSRDICQRGTSLTIQCQVDSQVTMMFWYRQQPGQSLTLIATANQGSEATYESGFVIDKFPISRPNLTFSTLTVSNMSPEDSSIYLCSVGTPGQAQGGYTFGSGTRLTVV.

This clonotype was observed a handful of times. V gene TRBV7-2 combines with J gene TRBJ1-2, with unresolved D. Per the germline V gene, CDR1 is SGHTA and CDR2 is FQGNSA. V gave up 4 bases and J gave up 5 bases, with 11 bases separating them. The CDR3 has 13 amino acids. The CDR3 spells CASSSRALYGYTF. The CDR3 coding sequence is TGTGCCAGCAGCTCTCGGGCCTTATATGGCTACACCTTC.

This clonotype was seen many times. This chain joins TRBV4-3 and TRBJ2-2; a weak D match, TRBD2 (6 bases). Trimming shortened V by 0 bases and J by 6 bases, and 14 bases separated the two germline ends. CDR3 length equals 16 residues. Germline CDR1 LGHNA, CDR2 YSLEER. The chain's CDR3 is CASSQDRVAVAGELFF. CDR3 DNA sequence: TGCGCCAGCAGCCAAGATAGGGTAGCGGTAGCCGGGGAGCTGTTTTTT.

This clonotype was counted a few times. The chain uses TRBV5-1 and TRBJ1-2; D is unclear. This CDR3 region has 14 residues. The germline V and J ends were trimmed by 4 bases and 2 bases, with 12 bases remaining between them. Germline CDR1 reads SGHRS; CDR2 reads YFSETQ. CDR3 nucleotides: TGCGCCAGCAGCCCAGGAGATACCAACTATGGCTACACCTTC. The encoded protein is CASSPGDTNYGYTF.

This clonotype has more than one count but fewer than ten. The chain has TRBV20-1 and TRBJ2-3, with D unresolved. Trimming removed 0 bases at V and 0 bases at J, with 13 bases between. The CDR3 extends over 16 amino acids. Germline CDR1 and CDR2: DFQATT and SNEGSKA (reference sequence). The CDR3 DNA follows: TGCAGTGCTAGAGAAAGACTGATCACCAGCACAGATACGCAGTATTTT. This gives the protein CSARERLITSTDTQYF.

This clonotype was observed at least ten times. CDR3 in DNA: TGTGCCAGCGTCCGAGGGGGGGGCACCGGGGAGCTGTTTTTT. Amino acid sequence: CASVRGGGTGELFF. V gene TRBV25-1 combines with J gene TRBJ2-2; maybe TRBD2 (7 bases). Germline V gene lookup returns CDR1 MGHDK and CDR2 SYGVNS. CDR3 length equals 14 residues. Trimming cost V 8 bases and J 4 bases, with 14 bases left between them.

Concerning this clonotype itself: The junction departs from germline at one end; a sequencing error may be responsible. The V gene is TRBV20-1, the J gene TRBJ2-7, with D perhaps TRBD1 or TRBD2 (6 bases each). This CDR3 has 10 residues. Germline V lookup: CDR1 DFQATT, CDR2 SNEGSKA (reference sequence). The CDR3 protein is CSAGGGYLNF. CDR3 sequence (DNA): TGCAGTGCCGGAGGGGGATATCTAAACTTC.

Comments on this clonotype: Possible read error: a much larger clone is one base away. The chain joins TRBV7-9 to TRBJ2-7; D ambiguous. The V end was cut by 3 bases, the J end by 4 bases, with 4 bases between. CDR1 is SEHNR, CDR2 FQNEAQ, per germline (reference sequence). This CDR3 has 11 amino acids. The CDR3 nucleotides read TGTGCCAGCAGCTTCGAGTACGAGCAGTACTTC. It yields the protein CASSFEYEQYF. Full variable domain (outside the CDR3, taken from reference TRBV7-9 and TRBJ2-7): DTGVSQNPRHKITKRGQNVTFRCDPISEHNRLYWYRQTLGQGPEFLTYFQNEAQLEKSRLLSDRFSAERPKGSFSTLEIQRTEQGDSAMYLCASSFEYEQYFGPGTRLTVT.

This clonotype appeared many times. V usage is TRBV2 and J usage is TRBJ1-3; unclear D gene. Looked up from germline, CDR1 is SNHLY and CDR2 is FYNNEI. The V end was cut by 6 bases, the J end by 0 bases, with 9 bases between. The CDR3 sequence is 14 residues long. CDR3 loop: CASRADYSGNTIYF. Here the CDR3 DNA reads TGTGCCAGCAGAGCGGACTACTCTGGAAACACCATATATTTT.

This clonotype was picked up many times. The chain combines TRBV7-9 with TRBJ2-5, with D perhaps matching TRBD2 (6 bases). V was cut by 5 bases and J by 2 bases, with 15 bases left in between. The CDR3 length is 15 residues. From germline, CDR1 is SEHNR and CDR2 FQNEAQ (reference sequence). The CDR3 region has the DNA TGTGCCAGCAGCACGGGACGGACTACTCAAGAGACCCAGTACTTC. Its translation is CASSTGRTTQETQYF.

The rearrangement joins TRBV5-1 to TRBJ1-1, with 7 bases aligning to TRBD1. The CDR3 is 15 residues long. Looked up from germline, CDR1 is SGHRS and CDR2 is YFSETQ. V shed 0 bases and J 0 bases; nucleotides not matched to a gene: 2. CDR3 in amino acids: CASSLGDSLNTEAFF. The CDR3 coding sequence is TGCGCCAGCAGCTTGGGGGACAGTTTGAACACTGAAGCTTTCTTT.

This clonotype has more than one count but fewer than ten. The CDR3 is CASSFGTSGKGDTQYF. The CDR3 DNA is TGCGCCAGCAGCTTTGGGACTAGCGGGAAGGGCGATACGCAGTATTTT. V is TRBV5-1 and J is TRBJ2-3, with 13 bases identical to TRBD2. The V gene's germline CDR1 is SGHRS and CDR2 YFSETQ. Losses at the gene ends were 2 bases for V and 6 bases for J; bases not matched to a gene: 6. CDR3 size: 16 residues.